These 19 T cell receptor beta chains were all obtained from the same sample, sequenced in a study of T cell responses to AZD1222 COVID-19 vaccine. Some clones are missing from TCRdb's copy, which holds only in-frame ones; the method was immunoSEQ multiplex PCR. The sample consists of about 170,000 clones, around nine tenths of them appearing once. The sequencing here drew on peripheral blood, taken on day 0 of AZD1222 vaccination. The source is an adult in good health.

This clone was detected only a few times. This chain connects TRBV19 to TRBJ2-7; the match to TRBD1 covers 8 bases. V dropped 5 bases and J dropped 5; count of bases not matched to a gene: 5. Germline loops: CDR1 LNHDA, CDR2 SQIVND (reference sequence). This CDR3 comprises 13 residues. Here the CDR3 reads CASSRTGFNEQYF. The CDR3 bases are TGTGCCAGTAGTCGGACAGGGTTCAACGAGCAGTACTTC. Filled out from reference TRBV19 and TRBJ2-7, the complete variable domain reads DGGITQSPKYLFRKEGQNVTLSCEQNLNHDAMYWYRQDPGQGLRLIYYSQIVNDFQKGDIAEGYSVSREKKESFPLTVTSAQKNPTAFYLCASSRTGFNEQYFGPGTRLTVT.

The chain couples TRBV6-6 to TRBJ1-1; 8 bases agree with TRBD1. The V and J ends lost 5 bases and 6 bases, in that order; junction bases with no gene match: 14. Germline CDR1 reads MNHNY; CDR2 reads SVGAGI (reference sequence). The CDR3 sequence is 16 residues long. The CDR3 DNA is TGTGCCAGCAGTCCACCTACCGCCGGGACAGGTTCTGAAGCTTTCTTT. Protein product: CASSPPTAGTGSEAFF.

This chain joins TRBV21-1 and TRBJ2-7. TRBV21-1 is a listed pseudogene. The CDR3 is 15 residues long. The CDR3 is CASSKEDGYSYEQYF. DNA for the CDR3: TGTGCCAGCAGCAAAGAGGACGGGTACTCCTACGAGCAGTACTTC.

The rearrangement uses TRBV6-1 and TRBJ1-5; 7 nucleotides align to TRBD1. The CDR3 consists of 15 residues. The V and J ends lost 1 base and 3 bases, in that order; junction bases with no gene match: 3. Germline lookup yields CDR1 MNHNS and CDR2 SASEGT. In DNA form, the CDR3 reads TGTGCCAGCAGTGAAGGGGGGACAGTCAATCAGCCCCAGCATTTT. This encodes CASSEGGTVNQPQHF.

The chain employs TRBV9 and TRBJ2-3; 8 nucleotides agree with TRBD2. The junction had 10 bases not matched to a gene; V was cut back by 4 bases and J by 0 bases. Germline V lookup: CDR1 SGDLS, CDR2 YYNGEE. CDR3 length equals 17 residues. The CDR3 sequence: CASSPRGSGVSTDTQYF. The CDR3 DNA reads TGTGCCAGCAGCCCTAGGGGTAGCGGGGTAAGCACAGATACGCAGTATTTT.

The rearrangement joins TRBV6-2 or TRBV6-3 to TRBJ2-1; D is undetermined. V was clipped by 3 bases and J by 2 bases, with 11 bases between them. The length of the CDR3 is 15 residues. CDR1 and CDR2 from the germline V gene are MNHEY and SVGEGT. CDR3: CASSYRLTTYNEQFF. Written as DNA, the CDR3 is TGTGCCAGCAGTTATCGGCTAACCACCTACAATGAGCAGTTCTTC.

V gene TRBV30 combines with J gene TRBJ2-1; D ambiguous. V lost 3 bases, J lost 6 bases, and 18 bases lay in between. This CDR3 is 15 amino acids long. Germline V gene sequence: CDR1 GTSNPN, CDR2 SVGIG (reference sequence). As DNA, the CDR3 is TGTGCCTGGAGGCCCAACCCCGTGCCCGGCAATGAGCAGTTCTTC. Translating gives CAWRPNPVPGNEQFF.

The rearrangement uses TRBV19 and TRBJ2-7; 8 nucleotides line up with TRBD1. V shed 5 bases, J shed 3 bases, and the junction held 12 bases outside the gene matches. The germline V gene has CDR1 LNHDA and CDR2 SQIVND (reference sequence). CDR3 length equals 16 residues. The chain's CDR3 is CASSDPRQGRGYEQYF. CDR3 coding DNA: TGTGCCAGTAGTGACCCAAGACAGGGGAGAGGCTACGAGCAGTACTTC.

The chain joins TRBV5-1 to TRBJ1-6; 8 bases agree with TRBD1. The CDR3 runs to 15 residues. The V segment lost 2 bases and the J segment 10 bases; nucleotides outside the gene matches: 8. CDR1 is SGHRS and CDR2 is YFSETQ in the germline V gene. The CDR3 DNA sequence: TGCGCCAGCAGCTTAGAGGGCAGGGGGCAATCACCCCTCCACTTT. Translation: CASSLEGRGQSPLHF.

The chain uses TRBV9 and TRBJ1-1; tentatively, D is TRBD1 (5 bases). Trimming took off 3 bases at V and 4 bases at J, with 10 bases between the two ends. In germline, CDR1 is SGDLS, CDR2 YYNGEE. There are 13 residues in the CDR3. CDR3 loop: CASSGRGFTEAFF. The CDR3 DNA reads TGTGCCAGCAGCGGAAGGGGATTCACTGAAGCTTTCTTT. Drawing the rest from reference TRBV9 and TRBJ1-1, the complete variable domain is DSGVTQTPKHLITATGQRVTLRCSPRSGDLSVYWYQQSLDQGLQFLIQYYNGEERAKGNILERFSAQQFPDLHSELNLSSLELGDSALYFCASSGRGFTEAFFGQGTRLTVV.

CDR3 DNA: TGCAGCGCCAAGACAGGGGAAGACTATGGCTACACCTTC. Translated: CSAKTGEDYGYTF. The rearrangement links TRBV29-1 to TRBJ1-2; 8 bases are shared with TRBD1. V shed 7 bases, J shed 3 bases, and the junction held 7 bases outside the gene matches. Germline values: CDR1 SQVTM, CDR2 ANQGSEA. This CDR3 contains 13 residues.

The chain carries TRBV5-1 and TRBJ2-1, with 8 positions matching TRBD2. After removal of 4 bases from V and 4 bases from J, the junction contained 7 bases not matched to a gene. Germline V gene data show CDR1 as SGHRS and CDR2 as YFSETQ. This CDR3 has 15 amino acids. The CDR3 DNA sequence: TGCGCCAGCAGCGGGGGTAGCGGGAATTACAATGAGCAGTTCTTC. Translation: CASSGGSGNYNEQFF.

This clone was observed at least ten times. The CDR3 protein is CSVPWTLQETQYF. The DNA for the CDR3 is TGCAGCGTTCCCTGGACGTTACAAGAGACCCAGTACTTC. The chain recombines TRBV29-1 with TRBJ2-5, with D unresolved. The CDR3 runs to 13 residues. Trimming took 5 bases from V and 2 from J, leaving 12 bases between them. Germline values: CDR1 SQVTM, CDR2 ANQGSEA.

The sample holds many counts of this clone. The V gene is TRBV18, the J gene TRBJ1-1, with a weak D call TRBD1 (5 bases). Germline values: CDR1 KGHSH, CDR2 LQKENI. CDR3 length equals 17 residues. V lost 5 bases, J lost 1 base, and 20 bases lay in between. This CDR3 is CASSSTGHRPGNTEAFF. The CDR3 bases are TGTGCCAGCTCAAGTACGGGGCACAGACCAGGGAACACTGAAGCTTTCTTT.

This rearrangement joins TRBV7-9 to TRBJ1-2; D may be TRBD1 (5 bases). V dropped 5 bases and J dropped 6 bases, with 10 bases sitting between them. The CDR3 extends over 12 amino acids. Germline CDR1 reads SEHNR; CDR2 reads FQNEAQ (reference sequence). CDR3 in amino acids: CASSGAGNGYTF. Written as DNA, the CDR3 is TGTGCCAGCAGCGGTGCAGGGAATGGCTACACCTTC.

CDR3 sequence reads: CASSVVGLAASSTDTQYF. The CDR3 coding sequence is TGTGCCAGCAGCGTAGTAGGACTAGCGGCCTCTAGCACAGATACGCAGTATTTT. This chain connects TRBV9 to TRBJ2-3, with TRBD2 matching 10 bases. The CDR3 has 18 amino acids. Unmatched junction bases numbered 7, after V lost 0 bases and J lost 0 bases. The germline V gene encodes CDR1 SGDLS and CDR2 YYNGEE.

V and J are TRBV6-2 or TRBV6-3 and TRBJ2-7, with D possibly matching TRBD1 (5 bases). V was pared by 2 bases and J by 5 bases, with 16 bases between. CDR3 length: 15 amino acids. Germline CDR1 reads MNHEY; CDR2 reads SVGEGT. The DNA of the CDR3 is TGTGCCAGCAGTTACCACAGTCAGGGTCGGAACGAGCAGTACTTC. It codes for CASSYHSQGRNEQYF.

This sequence joins TRBV11-1 and TRBJ2-1; no clear D gene. There are 14 residues in the CDR3. From germline, CDR1 is SGHAT and CDR2 FQDESV (reference sequence). Trimming left V 5 bases short and J 4 bases short, with 12 bases between. The CDR3 coding sequence is TGTGCCAGCAGCGAATACACAGAGTACAATGAGCAGTTCTTC. Its protein product is CASSEYTEYNEQFF.

The CDR3 spells CAISEGRGPYGYTF. The CDR3 DNA reads as TGTGCCATCAGTGAGGGCAGGGGGCCATATGGCTACACCTTC. The chain uses TRBV10-3 and TRBJ1-2; 8 nucleotides match TRBD1. The germline gives CDR1 ENHRY, CDR2 SYGVKD. J gave up 5 bases and V 2 bases, and 4 bases lay outside the gene matches. This CDR3 is 14 amino acids long.